The source of this T cell receptor beta chain is a study of T cells after yellow fever vaccination. General study points: Within FACS-sorted repertoires, abundant clonotypes contaminating from the bulk population could be present. Clonotypes shared by both compartments, CD4 and CD8, made up a small share. Reappearing after the booster were most of the clones from primary vaccination (roughly 96% CD4, approximately 86% CD8).

A remark on this clonotype: Its specificity is not known.

UMIs and a universal primer site were added when TCR cDNA was made by 5'RACE template switching. MiXCR, applied by TCRdb to the 5' RACE reads, yields one record per CDR3 protein. The table has some 290,000 distinct CDR3 sequences, around a tenth seen once. The V end lost 2 bases, the J end lost 8 bases, and 10 bases lay between the germline ends. Per germline, CDR1 KGHSH and CDR2 LQKENI. The length of the CDR3 is 13 residues. The receptor's source is a man younger than 30 who received the YFV17D yellow fever vaccine. Material: CD4+ T cells sorted from PBMCs, obtained 45 days after the yellow fever booster vaccination. The rearrangement joins TRBV18 to TRBJ1-3; the D is unclear. In nucleotides, the CDR3 is TGTGCCAGCTCACCATCGCCCGGGGACACCATATATTTT. Protein product: CASSPSPGDTIYF.